Shown below are 22 T cell receptor beta chains from a single sample sequenced in a study of T cells in Graves' hyperthyroidism and ophthalmopathy. TCR beta CDR3 regions were amplified from RNA transcripts. HTBI primers drove first-round RT-PCR of the TCR CDR3. TCRdb re-analysed the multiplex PCR reads in MiXCR, keeping a single row per CDR3 protein. Of about 350,000 distinct CDR3 sequences in the sample, approximately 13% were seen once. The specimen sequenced was blood. The receptor set was obtained from a woman aged 25 to 45 with Graves' hyperthyroidism.

This clonotype appeared many times. The CDR3 DNA sequence: TGTGCCAGCAGTTTATATCCCGGGGAGACCCAGTACTTC. Translation: CASSLYPGETQYF. This rearrangement joins TRBV12-3 or TRBV12-4 to TRBJ2-5; D is unresolved. V was cut by 2 bases and J by 5 bases, with 9 bases left in between. CDR3 size: 13 residues.

Concerning this clonotype itself: One end of the junction is discordant with germline, which a read error may explain. J is TRBJ1-1 and V is TRBV3-1; D ambiguous. CDR3 size: 13 residues. The germline CDR1 and CDR2 sequences are LGHDT and YNNKEL (reference sequence). CDR3 nucleotides: TGTGCCAGCTGCCAAGGTGGGAACGCTGAAGCTTTCTTT. Protein: CASCQGGNAEAFF. Full variable domain (remainder filled in from reference TRBV3-1 and TRBJ1-1): DTAVSQTPKYLVTQMGNDKSIKCEQNLGHDTMYWYKQDSKKFLKIMFSYNNKELIINETVPNRFSPKSPDKAHLNLHINSLELGDSAVYFCASCQGGNAEAFFGQGTRLTVV.

This clonotype was detected only a few times. V gene TRBV30 combines with J gene TRBJ2-5; TRBD1 matches at 11 bases. The germline gives CDR1 GTSNPN, CDR2 SVGIG (reference sequence). V dropped 3 bases and J dropped 4; count of bases not matched to a gene: 7. The CDR3 totals 15 residues. DNA for the CDR3: TGTGCCTGGAGACCTCCCGGGACAGGGGGAGAGACCCAGTACTTC. Translated, it gives CAWRPPGTGGETQYF.

At least ten counts were recorded for this clonotype. CDR3: CASSWGQGANTEAFF. The DNA of the CDR3 is TGTGCCAGCAGCTGGGGACAGGGGGCTAACACTGAAGCTTTCTTT. The chain joins TRBV7-8 to TRBJ1-1; TRBD1 matches 12 bases. Germline CDR1 is SGHVS and CDR2 is FQNEAQ. The CDR3 spans 15 residues. V lost 4 bases, J lost 2 bases, and 2 bases stayed unmatched.

There are a few counts of this clonotype. The chain uses TRBV19 and TRBJ1-4, with TRBD1 identical over 9 bases. With V trimmed by 9 bases and J by 7 bases, 6 bases remained unmatched. CDR3 length equals 13 residues. Per germline, CDR1 LNHDA and CDR2 SQIVND (reference sequence). DNA of the CDR3: TGTGCCAGCTCTGGGACAGGGACTGAAAAACTGTTTTTT. Its protein product is CASSGTGTEKLFF.

The chain has TRBV5-5 and TRBJ2-7; the D gene could be TRBD1 or TRBD2 (5 bases each). This CDR3 contains 14 residues. V was cut by 4 bases and J by 3 bases, with 14 bases left in between. CDR1 is SGHKS and CDR2 is YYEKEE in the germline V gene (reference sequence). This CDR3 reads CASSIGTAGYEQYF. CDR3 in DNA: TGTGCCAGCAGCATAGGGACGGCGGGCTACGAGCAGTACTTC.

This clonotype was seen ten or more times. This chain connects TRBV11-2 to TRBJ1-2; weak D call: TRBD1 (6 bases). Germline V gene sequence: CDR1 SGHAT, CDR2 FQNNGV. The V end lost 5 bases, the J end lost 9 bases, and 25 bases lay between the germline ends. The length of the CDR3 is 16 residues. This CDR3 is CASSPRSNGQHLRYTF. The CDR3 DNA reads as TGTGCCAGCAGCCCCCGATCAAACGGACAGCATCTCCGCTACACCTTC.

This clonotype appeared many times. The chain couples TRBV24-1 to TRBJ2-2, with D perhaps matching TRBD1 (6 bases). The germline gives CDR1 KGHDR, CDR2 SFDVKD. Trimming took 12 bases from V and 6 from J, leaving 16 bases between them. This CDR3 is built from 13 residues. The CDR3 coding sequence is TGTGCCGCCTCTTGGGGGCGAGCCGGGGAGCTGTTTTTT. Translated: CAASWGRAGELFF.

At least ten counts were recorded for this clonotype. The CDR3 nucleotides read TGTGCCAGCAAACACGGGCTAGCGGCCAACTACGAGCAGTACTTC. Translation gives CASKHGLAANYEQYF. The V call is TRBV13, the J call TRBJ2-7; 7 positions match TRBD2. The V and J ends lost 7 bases and 3 bases, in that order; junction bases with no gene match: 12. CDR1 and CDR2 from the germline V gene are PRHDT and FYEKMQ (reference sequence). CDR3 length: 15 amino acids.

In this sample, this clonotype turned up once. The chain is built from TRBV6-2 or TRBV6-3 and TRBJ2-7; D assignment may be TRBD1 or TRBD2 (5 bases each). Trimming took 6 bases from V and 7 from J, leaving 25 bases between them. The germline V gene has CDR1 MNHEY and CDR2 SVGEGT. The CDR3 is 16 amino acids. The CDR3 bases are TGTGCCAGCAGGGGGGATTTTAGGGGCGGACCTTTGGAGCAGTACTTC. Translated, it gives CASRGDFRGGPLEQYF.

The chain joins TRBV7-2 to TRBJ2-1; D might be TRBD2 (5 bases). V lost 2 bases, J lost 3 bases, and 8 bases lay in between. Germline CDR1 and CDR2: SGHTA and FQGNSA. This CDR3 spans 14 amino acids. CDR3 DNA sequence: TGTGCCAGCAGCTTAAAAGCGGACTACAATGAGCAGTTCTTC. Residues: CASSLKADYNEQFF.

This clonotype was observed many times. The chain combines TRBV3-1 with TRBJ1-5; the D gene is possibly TRBD1 (5 bases). The CDR3 extends over 15 amino acids. From germline, CDR1 is LGHDT and CDR2 YNNKEL (reference sequence). Trimming removed 1 base at V and 5 bases at J, with 12 bases between. CDR3 loop: CASSQATGTHQPQHF. The CDR3 region has the DNA TGTGCCAGCAGCCAAGCTACGGGGACCCATCAGCCCCAGCATTTT.

This chain joins TRBV27 and TRBJ2-6; no clear D. This CDR3 has 17 residues. CDR1 is MNHEY, CDR2 SMNVEV, per germline (reference sequence). The V and J ends lost 3 bases and 0 bases respectively, with 12 bases between them. The CDR3 nucleotides read TGTGCCAGCAGTTTGTCAGTACCTGTCTCTGGGGCCAACGTCCTGACTTTC. Its translation: CASSLSVPVSGANVLTF.

This clonotype has more than one count but fewer than ten. V usage is TRBV5-6 and J usage is TRBJ2-7; the D gene is possibly TRBD2 (6 bases). With 0 bases removed from V and 5 bases from J, the gap between germline ends came to 18 bases. CDR1 and CDR2 from the germline V gene are SGHDT and YYEEEE. There are 16 residues in the CDR3. Written as DNA, the CDR3 is TGTGCCAGCAGCTTGGAAGTGGGGGGAGCTTTCCACGAGCAGTACTTC. Translated, it gives CASSLEVGGAFHEQYF.

This clonotype came up many times. The chain carries TRBV6-1 and TRBJ1-1, with D perhaps TRBD1 (6 bases). CDR1 is MNHNS, CDR2 SASEGT, per germline. Between the trimmed V and J ends, which lost 5 bases and 7 bases, there was a span of 20 bases. The CDR3 loop spans 15 amino acids. The CDR3 is CASSLRQALNVEAFF. CDR3 coding DNA: TGTGCCAGCAGTTTAAGACAGGCCCTCAACGTTGAAGCTTTCTTT.

This clonotype has ten or more counts. The chain couples TRBV7-6 to TRBJ2-2; D may be TRBD1 (6 bases). CDR1 and CDR2 from the germline V gene are SGHVS and FNYEAQ. The V and J ends lost 0 bases and 0 bases respectively, with 8 bases between them. This CDR3 has 16 residues. The CDR3 reads CASSLAGTTNTGELFF. The CDR3 nucleotides are TGTGCCAGCAGCTTAGCCGGGACAACGAACACCGGGGAGCTGTTTTTT.

This clonotype was detected ten times or more. The chain uses TRBV28 and TRBJ1-5; unclear D gene. The length of the CDR3 is 12 residues. V lost 6 bases to trimming and J lost 7 bases, with 10 bases between them. Germline CDR1 reads MDHEN; CDR2 reads SYDVKM. The CDR3 DNA reads TGTGCCAGCAGGAGAGGAGGGCAGCCCCAGCATTTT. It encodes CASRRGGQPQHF. Looking up the rest from reference TRBV28 and TRBJ1-5 gives the full variable domain: DVKVTQSSRYLVKRTGEKVFLECVQDMDHENMFWYRQDPGLGLRLIYFSYDVKMKEKGDIPEGYSVSREKKERFSLILESASTNQTSMYLCASRRGGQPQHFGDGTRLSIL.

This clonotype was seen at least ten times. This chain links TRBV12-3 or TRBV12-4 with TRBJ1-3; 11 bases fit TRBD1. Unmatched junction bases numbered 4, after V lost 5 bases and J lost 7 bases. The CDR3 sequence is 14 residues long. The CDR3 coding sequence is TGTGCCAGCAGTGACCGGGACAGGGGGAACACCATATATTTT. It specifies CASSDRDRGNTIYF.

This clonotype was picked up many times. The gene calls are TRBV27 and TRBJ2-2; a weak D match, TRBD2 (5 bases). V was shortened by 4 bases and J by 0 bases, with 12 bases between the two germline ends. In germline, CDR1 is MNHEY, CDR2 SMNVEV (reference sequence). CDR3 length: 16 amino acids. The CDR3, as DNA: TGTGCCAGCAGTTCCCCGCTGAGGGCGAACACCGGGGAGCTGTTTTTT. Translating gives CASSSPLRANTGELFF.

This clonotype was counted ten times or more. The chain joins TRBV6-1 to TRBJ2-2; a possible D gene is TRBD1 (6 bases). Germline CDR1 is MNHNS and CDR2 is SASEGT. Trimming stripped 5 bases from V and 5 bases from J, with 21 bases between. The CDR3 sequence is 17 residues long. CDR3 loop: CASSSTRGQIGTGELFF. The CDR3 DNA follows: TGTGCCAGCAGTTCAACCCGGGGACAAATCGGTACCGGGGAGCTGTTTTTT.

This clonotype was counted a few times. V usage is TRBV5-4 and J usage is TRBJ2-5; D assignment may be TRBD1 or TRBD2 (5 bases each). The length of the CDR3 is 13 residues. Germline V CDR1 and CDR2: SGHNT, YYREEE (reference sequence). The V gene lost 4 bases and the J gene lost 1 base, with 8 bases spanning the gap. The CDR3 spells CASSTGLQETQYF. DNA of the CDR3: TGTGCCAGCAGCACAGGACTCCAAGAGACCCAGTACTTC.

The chain uses TRBV4-2 and TRBJ2-1; D is unclear. The CDR3 totals 12 residues. Germline V gives CDR1 LGHNA, CDR2 YNFKEQ. The V end was cut by 2 bases, the J end by 10 bases, with 9 bases between. This CDR3 is CASSQFLSEQFF. As DNA, the CDR3 is TGTGCCAGCAGCCAATTCTTGTCGGAGCAGTTCTTC.